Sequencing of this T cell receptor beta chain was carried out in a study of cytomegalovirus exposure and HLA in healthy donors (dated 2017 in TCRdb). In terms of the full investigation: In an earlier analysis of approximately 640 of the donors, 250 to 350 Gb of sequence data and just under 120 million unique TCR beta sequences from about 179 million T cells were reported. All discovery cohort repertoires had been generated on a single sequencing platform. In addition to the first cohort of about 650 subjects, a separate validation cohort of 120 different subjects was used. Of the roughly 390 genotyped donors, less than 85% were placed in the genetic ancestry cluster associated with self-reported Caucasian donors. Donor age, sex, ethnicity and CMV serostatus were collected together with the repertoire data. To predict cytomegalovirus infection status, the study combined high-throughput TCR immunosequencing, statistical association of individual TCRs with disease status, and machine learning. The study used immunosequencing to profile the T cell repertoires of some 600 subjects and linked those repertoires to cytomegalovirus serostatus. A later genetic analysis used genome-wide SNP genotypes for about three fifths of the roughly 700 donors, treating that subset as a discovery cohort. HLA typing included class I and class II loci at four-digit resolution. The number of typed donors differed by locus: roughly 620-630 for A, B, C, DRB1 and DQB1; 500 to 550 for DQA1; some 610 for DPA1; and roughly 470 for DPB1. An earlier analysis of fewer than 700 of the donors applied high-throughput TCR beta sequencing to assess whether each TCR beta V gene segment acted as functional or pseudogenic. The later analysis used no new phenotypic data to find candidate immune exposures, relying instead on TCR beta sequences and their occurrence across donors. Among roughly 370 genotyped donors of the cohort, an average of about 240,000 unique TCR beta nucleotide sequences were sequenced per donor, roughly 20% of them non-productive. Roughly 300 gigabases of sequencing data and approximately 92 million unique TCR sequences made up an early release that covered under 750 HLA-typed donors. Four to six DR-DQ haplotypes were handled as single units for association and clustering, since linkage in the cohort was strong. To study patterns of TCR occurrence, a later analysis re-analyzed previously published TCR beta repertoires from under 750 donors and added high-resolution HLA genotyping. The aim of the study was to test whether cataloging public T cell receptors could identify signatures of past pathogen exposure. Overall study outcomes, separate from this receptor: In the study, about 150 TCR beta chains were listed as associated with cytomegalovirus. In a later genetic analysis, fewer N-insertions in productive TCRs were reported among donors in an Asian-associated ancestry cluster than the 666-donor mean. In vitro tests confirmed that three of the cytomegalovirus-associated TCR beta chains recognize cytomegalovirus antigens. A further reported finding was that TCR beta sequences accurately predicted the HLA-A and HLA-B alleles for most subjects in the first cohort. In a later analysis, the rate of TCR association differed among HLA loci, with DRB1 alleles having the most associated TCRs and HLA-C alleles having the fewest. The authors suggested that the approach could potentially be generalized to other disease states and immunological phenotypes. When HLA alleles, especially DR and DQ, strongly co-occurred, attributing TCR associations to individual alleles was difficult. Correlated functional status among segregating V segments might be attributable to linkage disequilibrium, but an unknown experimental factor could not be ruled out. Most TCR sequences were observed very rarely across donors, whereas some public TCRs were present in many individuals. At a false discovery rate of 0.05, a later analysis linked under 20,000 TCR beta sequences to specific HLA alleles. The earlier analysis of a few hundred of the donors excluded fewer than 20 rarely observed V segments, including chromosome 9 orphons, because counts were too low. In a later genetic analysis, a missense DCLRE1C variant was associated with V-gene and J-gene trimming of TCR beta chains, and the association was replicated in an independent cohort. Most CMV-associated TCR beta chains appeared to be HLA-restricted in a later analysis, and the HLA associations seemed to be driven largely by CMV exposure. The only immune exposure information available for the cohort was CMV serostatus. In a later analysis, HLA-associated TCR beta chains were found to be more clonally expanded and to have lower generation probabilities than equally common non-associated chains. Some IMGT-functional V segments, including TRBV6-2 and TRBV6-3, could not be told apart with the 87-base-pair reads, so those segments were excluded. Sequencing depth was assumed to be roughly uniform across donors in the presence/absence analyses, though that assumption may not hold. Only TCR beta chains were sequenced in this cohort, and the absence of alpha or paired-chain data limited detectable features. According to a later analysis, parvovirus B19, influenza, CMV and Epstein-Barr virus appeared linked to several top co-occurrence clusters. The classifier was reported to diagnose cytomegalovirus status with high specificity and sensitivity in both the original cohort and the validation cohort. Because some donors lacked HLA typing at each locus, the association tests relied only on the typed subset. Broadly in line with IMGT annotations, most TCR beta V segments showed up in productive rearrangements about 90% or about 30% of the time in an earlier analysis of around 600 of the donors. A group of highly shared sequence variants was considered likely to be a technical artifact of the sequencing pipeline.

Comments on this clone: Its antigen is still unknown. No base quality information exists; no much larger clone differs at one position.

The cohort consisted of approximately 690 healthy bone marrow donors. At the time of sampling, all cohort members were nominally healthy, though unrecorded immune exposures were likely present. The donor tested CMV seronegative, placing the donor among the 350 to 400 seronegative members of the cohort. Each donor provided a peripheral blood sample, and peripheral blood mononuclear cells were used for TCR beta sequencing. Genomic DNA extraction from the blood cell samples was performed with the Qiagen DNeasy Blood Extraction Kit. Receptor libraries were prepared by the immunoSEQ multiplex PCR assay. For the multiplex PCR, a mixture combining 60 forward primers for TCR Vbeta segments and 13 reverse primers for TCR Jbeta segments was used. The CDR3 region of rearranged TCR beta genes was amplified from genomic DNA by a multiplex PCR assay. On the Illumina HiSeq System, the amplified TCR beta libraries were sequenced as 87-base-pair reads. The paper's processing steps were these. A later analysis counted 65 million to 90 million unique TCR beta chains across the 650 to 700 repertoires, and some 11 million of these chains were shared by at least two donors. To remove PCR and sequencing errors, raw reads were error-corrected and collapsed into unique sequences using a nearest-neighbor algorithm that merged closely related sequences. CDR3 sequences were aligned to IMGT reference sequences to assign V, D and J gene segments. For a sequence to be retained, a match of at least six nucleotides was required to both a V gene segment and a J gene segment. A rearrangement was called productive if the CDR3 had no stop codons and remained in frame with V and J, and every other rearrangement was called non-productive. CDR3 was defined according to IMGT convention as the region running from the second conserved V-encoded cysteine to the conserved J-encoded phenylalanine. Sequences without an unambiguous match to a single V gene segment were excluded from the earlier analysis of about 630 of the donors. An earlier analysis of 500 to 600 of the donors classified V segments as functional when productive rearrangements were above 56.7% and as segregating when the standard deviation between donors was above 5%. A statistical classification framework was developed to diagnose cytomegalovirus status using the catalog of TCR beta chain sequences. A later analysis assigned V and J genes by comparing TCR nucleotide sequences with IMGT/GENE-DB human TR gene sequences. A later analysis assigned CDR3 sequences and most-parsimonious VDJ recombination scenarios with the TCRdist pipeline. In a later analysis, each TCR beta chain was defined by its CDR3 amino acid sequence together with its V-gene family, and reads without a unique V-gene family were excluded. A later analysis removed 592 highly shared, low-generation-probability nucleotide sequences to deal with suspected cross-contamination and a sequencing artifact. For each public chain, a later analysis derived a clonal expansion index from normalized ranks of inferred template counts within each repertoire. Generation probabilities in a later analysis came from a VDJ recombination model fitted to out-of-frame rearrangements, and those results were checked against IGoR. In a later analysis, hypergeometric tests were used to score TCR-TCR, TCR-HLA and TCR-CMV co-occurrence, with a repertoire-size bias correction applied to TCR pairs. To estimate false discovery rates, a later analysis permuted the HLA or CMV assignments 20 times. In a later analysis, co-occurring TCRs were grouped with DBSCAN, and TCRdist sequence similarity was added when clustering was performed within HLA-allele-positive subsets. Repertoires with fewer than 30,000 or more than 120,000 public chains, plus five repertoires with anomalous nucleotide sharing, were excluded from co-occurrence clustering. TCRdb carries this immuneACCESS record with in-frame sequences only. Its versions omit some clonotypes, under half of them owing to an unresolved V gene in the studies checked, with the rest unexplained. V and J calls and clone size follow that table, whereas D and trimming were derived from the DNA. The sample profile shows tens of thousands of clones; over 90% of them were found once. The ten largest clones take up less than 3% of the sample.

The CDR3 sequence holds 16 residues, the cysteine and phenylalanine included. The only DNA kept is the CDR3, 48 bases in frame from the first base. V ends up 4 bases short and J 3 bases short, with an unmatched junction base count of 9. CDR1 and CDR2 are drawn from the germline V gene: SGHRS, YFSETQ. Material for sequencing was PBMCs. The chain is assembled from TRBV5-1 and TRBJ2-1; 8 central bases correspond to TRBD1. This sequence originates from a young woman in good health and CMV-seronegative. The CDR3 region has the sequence CASSVGQAKLYNEQFF. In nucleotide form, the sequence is TGCGCCAGCAGCGTGGGACAGGCTAAACTCTACAATGAGCAGTTCTTC. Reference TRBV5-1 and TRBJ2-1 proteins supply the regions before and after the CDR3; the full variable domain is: KAGVTQTPRYLIKTRGQQVTLSCSPISGHRSVSWYQQTPGQGLQFLFEYFSETQRNKGNFPGRFSGRQFSNSRSEMNVSTLELGDSALYLCASSVGQAKLYNEQFFGPGTRLTVL.